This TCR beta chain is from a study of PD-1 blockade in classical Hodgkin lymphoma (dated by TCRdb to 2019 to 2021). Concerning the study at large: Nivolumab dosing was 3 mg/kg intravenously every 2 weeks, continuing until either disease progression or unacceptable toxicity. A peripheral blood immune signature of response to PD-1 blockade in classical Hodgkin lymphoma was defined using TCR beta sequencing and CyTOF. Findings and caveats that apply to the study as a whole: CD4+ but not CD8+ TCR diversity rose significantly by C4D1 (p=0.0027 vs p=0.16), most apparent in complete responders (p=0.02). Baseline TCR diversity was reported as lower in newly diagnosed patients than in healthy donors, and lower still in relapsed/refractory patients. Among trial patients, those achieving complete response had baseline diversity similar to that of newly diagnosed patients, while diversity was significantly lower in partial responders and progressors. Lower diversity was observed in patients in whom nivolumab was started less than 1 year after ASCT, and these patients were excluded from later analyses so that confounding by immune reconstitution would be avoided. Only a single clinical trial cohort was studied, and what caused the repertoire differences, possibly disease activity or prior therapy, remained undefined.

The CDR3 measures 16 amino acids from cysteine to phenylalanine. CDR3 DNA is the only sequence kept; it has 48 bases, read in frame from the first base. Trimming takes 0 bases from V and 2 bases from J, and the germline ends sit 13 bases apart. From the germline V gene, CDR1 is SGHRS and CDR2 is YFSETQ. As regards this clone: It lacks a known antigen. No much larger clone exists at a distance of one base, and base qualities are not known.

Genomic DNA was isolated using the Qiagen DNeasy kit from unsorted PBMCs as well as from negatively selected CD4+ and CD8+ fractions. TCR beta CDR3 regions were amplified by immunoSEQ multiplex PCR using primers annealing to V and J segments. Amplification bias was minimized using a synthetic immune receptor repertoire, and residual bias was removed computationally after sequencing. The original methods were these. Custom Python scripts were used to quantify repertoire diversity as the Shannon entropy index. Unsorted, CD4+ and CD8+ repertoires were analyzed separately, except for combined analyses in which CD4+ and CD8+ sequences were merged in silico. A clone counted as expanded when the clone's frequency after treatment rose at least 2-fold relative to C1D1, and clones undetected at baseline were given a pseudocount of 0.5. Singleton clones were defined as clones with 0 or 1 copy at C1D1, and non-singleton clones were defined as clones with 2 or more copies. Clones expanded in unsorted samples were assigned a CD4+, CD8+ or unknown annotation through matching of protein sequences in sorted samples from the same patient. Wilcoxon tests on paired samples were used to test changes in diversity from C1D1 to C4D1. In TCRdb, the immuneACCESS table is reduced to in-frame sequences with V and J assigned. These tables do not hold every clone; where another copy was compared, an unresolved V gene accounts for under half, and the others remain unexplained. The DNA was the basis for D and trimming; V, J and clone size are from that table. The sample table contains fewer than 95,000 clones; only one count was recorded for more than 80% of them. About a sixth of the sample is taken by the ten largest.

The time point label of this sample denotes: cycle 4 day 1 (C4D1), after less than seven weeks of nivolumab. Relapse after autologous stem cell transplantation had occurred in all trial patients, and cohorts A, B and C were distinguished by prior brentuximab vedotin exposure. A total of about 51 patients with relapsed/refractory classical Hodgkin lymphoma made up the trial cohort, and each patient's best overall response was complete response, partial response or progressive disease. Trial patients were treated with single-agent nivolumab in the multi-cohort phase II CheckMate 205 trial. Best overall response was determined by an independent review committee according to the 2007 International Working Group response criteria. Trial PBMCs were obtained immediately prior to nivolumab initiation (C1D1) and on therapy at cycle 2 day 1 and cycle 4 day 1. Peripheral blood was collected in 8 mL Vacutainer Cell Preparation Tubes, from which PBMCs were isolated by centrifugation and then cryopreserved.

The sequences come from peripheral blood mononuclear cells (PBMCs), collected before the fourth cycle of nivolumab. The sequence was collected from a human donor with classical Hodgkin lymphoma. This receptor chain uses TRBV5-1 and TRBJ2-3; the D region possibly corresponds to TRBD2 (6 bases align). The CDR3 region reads CASSLGFSGNTDTQYF. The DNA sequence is TGCGCCAGCAGCTTGGGTTTTAGCGGAAACACAGATACGCAGTATTTT.